This T cell receptor beta chain emerged from a study of beta chain features in type 1 diabetes (dated by TCRdb to the late 2010s). For the study in its entirety: Patients and healthy donors did not differ in mean age, gender distribution, total cell number or subset yield. In the study, recently diagnosed type 1 diabetes patients and matched healthy donors were compared on the TCRB repertoires of their sorted circulating CD4+ T cell subsets. Regulatory and stem cell-like memory subsets were isolated from only 8 patients and about 8 healthy donors, whereas naive and central memory subsets came from all 30 or so donors. A total of roughly 100 million sorted cells were examined across all samples, and the number of cells per subset was strongly correlated with RNA yield. Beyond this particular receptor, the publication reports: At VDJ recombination sites, patients with type 1 diabetes made fewer insertions and deleted more nucleotides, a pattern implying thymic rearrangement abnormalities. A moderate but significant shortening of TCRB CDR3 length was observed in type 1 diabetes patients in all four CD4+ subsets. PCR may preferentially amplify shorter templates, but because patient and control samples were amplified and corrected together, any resulting skew would affect both groups equally. Because cDNA was sequenced instead of genomic DNA, highly expressing activated cells could be over-represented, though the groups showed no difference in activation or CD3 levels. Because small numbers of individuals were included in the HLA sub-analyses, any influence of HLA type on TCRB rearrangement was left unresolved. Naive, central memory and regulatory TCRB repertoires appeared to be more alike among patients than among healthy donors.

From each donor, a single peripheral blood sample of 95 to 150 mL on average was drawn into heparinised tubes. A BD FACSAria II was used to sort naive, central memory, regulatory and stem cell-like memory CD4+ T cells with a panel that included CD45RO, CCR7, CD25, CD127, CD95 and CD27. Purity was above 95% for every sorted population. PBMCs were isolated right away by Lymphoprep density gradient centrifugation and were stained directly, without culture. Samples were stained and sorted in pairs, with one healthy donor and one patient per experiment, so that batch effects were minimized. The entire amount of isolated RNA was reverse transcribed using the High Capacity cDNA Reverse Transcription Kit, so the sequenced TCRB transcripts were expressed ones. Naive, central memory and regulatory T cell samples underwent deep immunoSEQ sequencing, averaging roughly 3.4 million total reads per sample. Sorted cells were lysed in RLT buffer, and RNA was extracted using DNase-treated RNeasy Micro or Mini kits according to cell number. To prevent cross-contamination, each cell subset was processed individually, whereas patient and healthy donor samples were processed jointly. The immunoSEQ multiplex PCR was used to amplify TCRB sequences from cDNA, yielding 87-bp fragments that span the CDR3 region. The amplicons were sequenced using the Illumina HiSeq platform. The original methods were these. Synthetic template baselines were used to correct PCR bias computationally, reads within Hamming distance 2 were collapsed together, and singletons that could not be merged were discarded. Reads were aligned to IMGT to assign V, D and J genes, CDR3 length, and insertions or deletions at six rearrangement sites. Clonotype counts were normalized to sorted cell number within each subset before computing true diversity and Gini coefficients with the tcR R package. Repertoire sharing was quantified using the overlap coefficient calculated on TCRB nucleotide sequences. Out-of-frame TCRB sequences from naive cells were analyzed to stand in for the pre-selection repertoire. TCRdb limited this immuneACCESS table to in-frame rearrangements with V and J called. A share of clones is missing; checked studies link under half to unresolved V genes, and the rest is unexplained. The V and J calls and clone size are taken from that table; D and trimming were inferred from the DNA. The sample table holds 400,000 to 500,000 clones, of which around 13% were seen once. Roughly 0.04% of the sample is held by the ten biggest clonotypes.

V gives up 4 bases and J gives up 1 base, and the segment between their germline ends measures 15 bases. CDR3 length: 16 amino acids, cysteine to phenylalanine. Only the CDR3 part of the read is kept: 48 bases, read in frame from the first base. CDR1 and CDR2, looked up from the germline V gene, are SGHTA and FQGNSA. A remark on this clone: Its antigen specificity is not known. No qualities accompany the bases; no much larger clone lies one base away.

Sequencing was done on a sample of naive CD4+ T cells from blood. The cell subset or site label of this sample denotes: true naive CD4+ T cells. This TCR derives from a man between 25 and 39 years old in good health. In this chain, TRBV7-2 is recombined with TRBJ2-3; the D segment could be TRBD2, given 6 matching bases. The nucleotides are TGTGCCAGCAGCTCCCGGGAGTTAATCGGCACAGATACGCAGTATTTT. Its coded protein is CASSSRELIGTDTQYF.